This entry lists 31 T cell receptor beta chains sequenced from one sample in a study of T cells in Graves' hyperthyroidism and ophthalmopathy. RNA transcripts served as the template for amplifying TCR beta CDR3 regions. An initial round of RT-PCR targeting the TCR CDR3 relied on the HTBI primer set. TCRdb itself ran the multiplex PCR reads through MiXCR, one entry per CDR3 protein. The sample gives 300,000 to 450,000 distinct CDR3 sequences, roughly 25% of which show up once; more than 60% is in the top ten. Sequenced input: blood. The receptors here all came from a man aged 50 to 60 with Graves' hyperthyroidism.

As to this clonotype: It may be a read error: a sequence one base away is much more abundant. V gene TRBV12-3 or TRBV12-4 combines with J gene TRBJ2-7; TRBD2 matches 16 bases. V lost 6 bases and J lost 4; bases outside the gene matches: 9. The CDR3 has 17 residues. CDR3: CASSSHGTSGRAYEQYF. The CDR3 nucleotides read TGTGCCAGCAGCTCACACGGGACTAGCGGGAGGGCTTACGAGCAGTACTTC.

This clonotype has just a few counts. V is TRBV3-1 and J is TRBJ2-2, with D perhaps matching TRBD2 (6 bases). The V gene lost 4 bases and the J gene lost 5 bases, with 17 bases spanning the gap. Germline V lookup: CDR1 LGHDT, CDR2 YNNKEL (reference sequence). The length of the CDR3 is 16 residues. CDR3: CASSPRDSGGTGELFF. The CDR3 nucleotides read TGTGCCAGCAGCCCCCGGGACTCCGGCGGGACCGGGGAGCTGTTTTTT.

The chain couples TRBV11-2 to TRBJ2-2; D may be TRBD1 (6 bases). Germline CDR1 and CDR2: SGHAT and FQNNGV. Trimming shortened V by 1 base and J by 6 bases, and 12 bases separated the two germline ends. The CDR3 loop spans 15 amino acids. CDR3 DNA: TGTGCCAGCAGCTTAGTACAGGGATTGGCCGGGGAGCTGTTTTTT. Translation gives CASSLVQGLAGELFF. The whole variable domain, filled in from reference TRBV11-2 and TRBJ2-2, reads EAGVAQSPRYKIIEKRQSVAFWCNPISGHATLYWYQQILGQGPKLLIQFQNNGVVDDSQLPKDRFSAERLKGVDSTLKIQPAKLEDSAVYLCASSLVQGLAGELFFGEGSRLTVL.

This clonotype showed up just a few times. This rearrangement joins TRBV11-1 to TRBJ2-5, with D hard to call. Germline CDR1 SGHAT, CDR2 FQDESV (reference sequence). V gave up 1 base and J gave up 4 bases, with 7 bases separating them. The CDR3 has 13 residues. The CDR3 protein is CASSLVEAETQYF. CDR3 nucleotide sequence: TGTGCCAGCAGCTTAGTTGAAGCAGAGACCCAGTACTTC.

This chain joins TRBV12-3 or TRBV12-4 and TRBJ1-5; D gene ambiguous. V was shortened by 6 bases and J by 4 bases, with 13 bases between the two germline ends. The length of the CDR3 is 14 residues. CDR3 nucleotide sequence: TGTGCCAGCAGCTTGGATGGGGTTAATCAGCCCCAGCATTTT. It is translated as CASSLDGVNQPQHF.

This clonotype was found a few times. The rearrangement joins TRBV11-3 to TRBJ1-1, with D tentatively TRBD1 (5 bases). Trimming removed 1 base from V and 0 bases from J, with 12 bases in between. CDR3 length: 16 residues. CDR1 is SGHNT and CDR2 is YENEEA in the germline V gene. For the CDR3, the DNA is TGTGCCAGCAGCTTAGCTCCGGACATGATGAACACTGAAGCTTTCTTT. Encoded protein: CASSLAPDMMNTEAFF. The full variable domain, in which reference TRBV11-3 and TRBJ1-1 provide the parts outside the CDR3, is EAGVVQSPRYKIIEKKQPVAFWCNPISGHNTLYWYLQNLGQGPELLIRYENEEAVDDSQLPKDRFSAERLKGVDSTLKIQPAELGDSAVYLCASSLAPDMMNTEAFFGQGTRLTVV.

This clonotype was counted a few times. A junction boundary mismatches the germline segment, possibly from a read error. The chain carries TRBV28 and TRBJ2-5; D possibly uses TRBD1 or TRBD2 (7 bases each). The CDR3 consists of 12 residues. CDR1 is MDHEN and CDR2 is SYDVKM in the germline V gene. The CDR3 loop is CASSSGRGTEDF. CDR3 in DNA: TGTGCCAGCAGTAGTGGGAGGGGGACAGAGGACTTC.

The V and J genes are TRBV7-9 and TRBJ2-3; 7 positions agree with TRBD1. This CDR3 is built from 16 residues. V lost 1 base to trimming and J lost 0 bases; unmatched junction nucleotides: 4. The germline V gene encodes CDR1 SEHNR and CDR2 FQNEAQ (reference sequence). The CDR3 DNA reads TGTGCCAGCAGCTTAGGAGGGGGCGGGAGCACAGATACGCAGTATTTT. The encoded protein is CASSLGGGGSTDTQYF. Based on the CDR3 plus reference TRBV7-9 and TRBJ2-3, the full variable domain is DTGVSQNPRHKITKRGQNVTFRCDPISEHNRLYWYRQTLGQGPEFLTYFQNEAQLEKSRLLSDRFSAERPKGSFSTLEIQRTEQGDSAMYLCASSLGGGGSTDTQYFGPGTRLTVL.

The rearrangement links TRBV6-2 or TRBV6-3 to TRBJ2-3; no clear D gene. The CDR3 spans 13 residues. V lost 2 bases and J 1 base, leaving 4 bases between the germline ends. CDR1 and CDR2 from the germline V gene are MNHEY and SVGEGT. CDR3 loop: CASSYVRTDTQYF. CDR3 DNA sequence: TGTGCCAGCAGTTACGTGCGCACAGATACGCAGTATTTT.

This clonotype was observed a few times. The rearrangement uses TRBV27 and TRBJ2-3, with TRBD2 matching over 10 bases. CDR3 length equals 17 residues. The junction had 7 bases not matched to a gene; V was cut back by 4 bases and J by 0 bases. The germline CDR1 and CDR2 sequences are MNHEY and SMNVEV (reference sequence). The CDR3 sequence is CASSSRLAGTSTDTQYF. The DNA of the CDR3 is TGTGCCAGCAGTTCCAGACTAGCGGGTACTAGCACAGATACGCAGTATTTT.

The chain has TRBV6-1 and TRBJ2-1; 16 bases are a match to TRBD2. Unmatched junction bases numbered 5, after V lost 5 bases and J lost 4 bases. The CDR3 totals 17 residues. Germline V gene sequence: CDR1 MNHNS, CDR2 SASEGT. The CDR3: CASSRGLAGGLYNEQFF. CDR3 sequence (DNA): TGTGCCAGCAGTAGGGGACTAGCGGGAGGGCTATACAATGAGCAGTTCTTC.

This clonotype was detected only a few times. The genes are TRBV5-6 and TRBJ2-7; possible D gene TRBD1, 6 bases. Germline values: CDR1 SGHDT, CDR2 YYEEEE. V gave up 2 bases and J gave up 3 bases, with 12 bases separating them. The CDR3 totals 14 residues. Written as DNA, the CDR3 is TGTGCCAGCAGCTTTGGGGACAACTACTACGAGCAGTACTTC. It translates to CASSFGDNYYEQYF.

This clonotype was counted ten times or more. The chain combines TRBV2 with TRBJ2-7; 9 bases fit TRBD1. The J segment lost 4 bases and the V segment lost 2 bases, leaving 3 bases of the junction unmatched. Germline V CDR1 and CDR2: SNHLY, FYNNEI. The CDR3 totals 14 residues. The CDR3 DNA reads as TGTGCCAGCAGTGAAAGGGGACAGGGATACGAGCAGTACTTC. It is translated as CASSERGQGYEQYF.

The V gene is TRBV6-2 or TRBV6-3, the J gene TRBJ2-2; no firm D call. V was cut by 6 bases and J by 3 bases, with 11 bases left in between. The germline gives CDR1 MNHEY, CDR2 SVGEGT. The CDR3 consists of 14 residues. CDR3 in amino acids: CASRAFVDTGELFF. In DNA, the CDR3 is TGTGCCAGCAGGGCGTTCGTGGACACCGGGGAGCTGTTTTTT.

There are many counts of this clonotype. The chain carries TRBV28 and TRBJ2-7; 8 nucleotides line up with TRBD1. The CDR3 sequence is 15 residues long. The germline V gene encodes CDR1 MDHEN and CDR2 SYDVKM. Unmatched junction bases numbered 5, after V lost 1 base and J lost 3 bases. The CDR3 sequence: CASSLSGTGFYEQYF. DNA of the CDR3: TGTGCCAGCAGTTTATCCGGGACAGGCTTCTACGAGCAGTACTTC.

At least ten counts were recorded for this clonotype. The rearrangement joins TRBV3-1 to TRBJ2-1; unclear D gene. Trimming took off 1 base at V and 10 bases at J, with 8 bases between the two ends. This CDR3 spans 12 amino acids. CDR1 and CDR2 (germline): LGHDT, YNNKEL (reference sequence). CDR3: CASSQVAREQFF. The CDR3 region has the DNA TGTGCCAGCAGCCAAGTCGCTCGGGAGCAGTTCTTC.

Ten or more counts support this clonotype. The rearrangement joins TRBV6-1 to TRBJ2-3, with D possibly TRBD2 on 6 matching bases. CDR1 MNHNS and CDR2 SASEGT come from the germline V gene. The CDR3 loop spans 15 amino acids. V lost 6 bases, J lost 3 bases, and 16 bases lay in between. This chain's CDR3 is CASSTRPGRTDTQYF. The DNA for the CDR3 is TGTGCCAGCAGCACGCGGCCAGGGAGGACAGATACGCAGTATTTT.

V and J are TRBV2 and TRBJ2-5, with 12 bases lining up with TRBD1. Losses at the gene ends were 7 bases for V and 5 bases for J; bases not matched to a gene: 8. The germline V gene has CDR1 SNHLY and CDR2 FYNNEI. The CDR3 has 15 residues. In nucleotides, the CDR3 is TGTGCCAGCAAAACCGGGACAGGGGGCTTGGAGACCCAGTACTTC. Protein product: CASKTGTGGLETQYF.

This clonotype occurred a few times. Written as DNA, the CDR3 is TGTGCCAGCAGCTTCCCGGGACCAACCTCTATGAAGCAGTACTTC. Its protein is CASSFPGPTSMKQYF. This chain connects TRBV5-6 to TRBJ2-7; D possibly matches TRBD1 or TRBD2 (5 bases each). Deletions cut 2 bases from V and 8 bases from J, with 20 bases between. The CDR3 is 15 residues long. Germline assignment: CDR1 SGHDT and CDR2 YYEEEE.

V gene TRBV2 combines with J gene TRBJ2-6, with D uncertain. Trimming removed 1 base at V and 0 bases at J, with 10 bases between. The CDR3 spans 17 residues. CDR1 is SNHLY, CDR2 FYNNEI, per germline. The CDR3 sequence: CASSEGGRHSGANVLTF. Written as DNA, the CDR3 is TGTGCCAGCAGTGAAGGAGGACGCCACTCTGGGGCCAACGTCCTGACTTTC.

This clonotype was found many times. V gene TRBV3-1 combines with J gene TRBJ2-7; D is ambiguous. Germline V lookup: CDR1 LGHDT, CDR2 YNNKEL (reference sequence). The CDR3 sequence is 10 residues long. Deletions cut 8 bases from V and 3 bases from J, with 5 bases between. CDR3 in DNA: TGTGCCAGCGGAAACTACGAGCAGTACTTC. It specifies CASGNYEQYF.

V usage is TRBV19 and J usage is TRBJ1-1, with D possibly being TRBD1 (5 bases). CDR1 is LNHDA and CDR2 is SQIVND in the germline V gene (reference sequence). V lost 5 bases, J lost 1 base, and 11 bases lay in between. CDR3 size: 14 residues. CDR3 DNA: TGTGCCAGTAGTGCGAAGACAGAGAACACTGAAGCTTTCTTT. Encoded protein: CASSAKTENTEAFF.

This clonotype has a count of ten or more. This chain uses TRBV2 with TRBJ2-5, with D tentatively TRBD1 (5 bases). Germline CDR1 reads SNHLY; CDR2 reads FYNNEI. V was clipped by 8 bases and J by 2 bases, with 18 bases between them. This CDR3 contains 15 residues. CDR3 loop: CASLGSHRRQETQYF. DNA of the CDR3: TGTGCCAGCTTGGGGTCGCACAGGCGGCAAGAGACCCAGTACTTC.

The chain uses TRBV5-1 and TRBJ1-2; no definite D call. V was shortened by 2 bases and J by 2 bases, with 10 bases between the two germline ends. This CDR3 comprises 14 residues. CDR1 SGHRS and CDR2 YFSETQ come from the germline V gene. The CDR3 loop reads CASSFGNGNYGYTF. The CDR3 nucleotides are TGCGCCAGCAGCTTTGGCAACGGAAACTATGGCTACACCTTC.

This clonotype was seen more than once but under ten times. A much larger clonotype is one base distant, so this may be a read error. The CDR3 coding sequence is TGTGCCAGCAGTCTTCACAATGAGCAGTTCTTC. Residues: CASSLHNEQFF. The chain employs TRBV12-3 or TRBV12-4 and TRBJ2-1; D is undetermined. The V gene lost 5 bases and the J gene lost 5 bases, with 4 bases spanning the gap. The CDR3 totals 11 residues.

The chain uses TRBV24-1 and TRBJ2-2; weak D call: TRBD2 (5 bases). The CDR3 extends over 14 amino acids. Trimming stripped 7 bases from V and 2 bases from J, with 10 bases between. Germline V CDR1 and CDR2: KGHDR, SFDVKD. The CDR3 DNA is TGTGCCACCAGGGACTCCCGAAACACCGGGGAGCTGTTTTTT. Residues: CATRDSRNTGELFF.

The gene calls are TRBV12-3 or TRBV12-4 and TRBJ1-6; D is unresolved. CDR3 length equals 13 residues. V was shortened by 4 bases and J by 9 bases, with 10 bases between the two germline ends. The CDR3 nucleotides read TGTGCCAGCAGTTCCCGTTACGGTTCACCCCTCCACTTT. Its translation is CASSSRYGSPLHF.

J is TRBJ2-7 and V is TRBV12-3 or TRBV12-4, with D unresolved. This CDR3 is 13 amino acids long. V was pared by 5 bases and J by 5 bases, with 13 bases between. In nucleotides, the CDR3 is TGTGCCAGCAGTCGGAGAGGCGGACACGAGCAGTACTTC. Translating gives CASSRRGGHEQYF.

V usage is TRBV19 and J usage is TRBJ1-2; 7 bases fit TRBD1. Germline CDR1 and CDR2: LNHDA and SQIVND (reference sequence). This CDR3 comprises 16 residues. The junction had 11 bases not matched to a gene; V was cut back by 4 bases and J by 3 bases. The CDR3 sequence is CASSNIPGQQDYGYTF. The CDR3, as DNA: TGTGCCAGTAGTAACATACCGGGACAGCAGGACTATGGCTACACCTTC.

This clonotype came up a few times. This sequence joins TRBV24-1 and TRBJ2-3; D is perhaps TRBD1 (6 bases). CDR3 length equals 13 residues. V lost 9 bases to trimming and J lost 1 base, with 10 bases between them. Germline V gene data show CDR1 as KGHDR and CDR2 as SFDVKD. The CDR3 bases are TGTGCCACCGGGGACACTGGCACAGATACGCAGTATTTT. This gives the protein CATGDTGTDTQYF.

The J gene is TRBJ2-3, the V gene TRBV29-1, with 9 bases lining up with TRBD2. CDR1 and CDR2 from the germline V gene are SQVTM and ANQGSEA. There are 21 residues in the CDR3. V shed 1 base, J shed 6 bases, and the junction held 26 bases outside the gene matches. The CDR3 here is CSVEGTASWGSSGIPTDTQYF. Written as DNA, the CDR3 is TGCAGCGTTGAAGGGACAGCGTCGTGGGGCTCTAGCGGGATACCCACCGATACGCAGTATTTT.